The clone carrying this T cell receptor beta chain has just a few counts. Patients in Seattle were enrolled during active infection, then followed longitudinally. Germline CDR1 and CDR2: LGHDT and YNNKEL (reference sequence). This CDR3 is built from 17 residues. With 5 bases clipped from V and 2 bases from J, the junction kept 8 bases outside the gene matches. The data derive from a study of blood T cell repertoires in COVID-19. Study as a whole: The study drew acute and convalescent COVID-19 samples from the United States, Italy and Spain. In each case, the material was cDNA or gDNA derived from T cells, B-cell-depleted T cells, or PBMCs.

Per the authors' pipeline: Reference gene primer amplification gave nucleated cell count estimates. Generated by immunoSEQ multiplex PCR, the TCRdb table keeps only in-frame clones and is missing some. V and J calls and clone size are copied from that table; D and trimming were computed from the DNA. Among about 390,000 clones listed, 87% were seen once. The sequence was collected from a woman aged 55 to 70 with COVID-19, enrolled during active disease. Material: peripheral blood. This rearrangement joins TRBV3-1 (or the pseudogene TRBV3-2) to TRBJ1-5; 11 bases line up with TRBD1. CDR3 amino acids: CASSDGTGGWGNQPQHF. The CDR3 nucleotides are TGTGCCAGCAGCGACGGGACAGGGGGATGGGGCAATCAGCCCCAGCATTTT.